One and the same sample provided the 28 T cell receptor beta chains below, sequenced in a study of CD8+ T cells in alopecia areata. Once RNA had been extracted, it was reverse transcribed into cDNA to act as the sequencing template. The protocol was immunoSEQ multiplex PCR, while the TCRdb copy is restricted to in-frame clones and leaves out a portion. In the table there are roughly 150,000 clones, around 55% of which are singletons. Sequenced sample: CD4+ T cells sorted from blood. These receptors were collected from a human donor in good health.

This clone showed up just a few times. CDR3 DNA: TGTGCCAGCAGTAAGTTCGGGACTAGCGGTTACAATGAGCAGTTCTTC. Protein product: CASSKFGTSGYNEQFF. The rearrangement links TRBV2 to TRBJ2-1, with 11 bases lining up with TRBD2. J gave up 4 bases and V 5 bases, and 7 bases lay outside the gene matches. The CDR3 length is 16 residues. Germline assignment: CDR1 SNHLY and CDR2 FYNNEI.

The CDR3 coding sequence is TGTGCCAGCAGCTTAGACGGGAGAGATACGCAGTATTTT. It encodes CASSLDGRDTQYF. The genes are TRBV7-9 and TRBJ2-3; D might be TRBD2 (6 bases). V gave up 1 base and J gave up 5 bases, with 7 bases separating them. Germline CDR1 reads SEHNR; CDR2 reads FQNEAQ (reference sequence). The CDR3 runs to 13 residues.

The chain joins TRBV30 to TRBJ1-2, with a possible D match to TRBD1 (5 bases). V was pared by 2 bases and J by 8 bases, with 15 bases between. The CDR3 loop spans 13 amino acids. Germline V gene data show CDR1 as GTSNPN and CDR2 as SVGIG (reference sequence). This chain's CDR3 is CAWSPRAPGGYTF. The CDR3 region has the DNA TGTGCCTGGAGTCCCAGGGCCCCAGGAGGCTACACCTTC.

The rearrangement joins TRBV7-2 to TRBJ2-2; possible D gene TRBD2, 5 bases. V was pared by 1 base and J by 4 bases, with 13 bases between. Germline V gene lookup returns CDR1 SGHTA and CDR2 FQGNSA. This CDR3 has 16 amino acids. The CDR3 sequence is CASSLVRGVGTGELFF. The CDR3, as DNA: TGTGCCAGCAGCTTAGTTCGGGGAGTTGGCACCGGGGAGCTGTTTTTT.

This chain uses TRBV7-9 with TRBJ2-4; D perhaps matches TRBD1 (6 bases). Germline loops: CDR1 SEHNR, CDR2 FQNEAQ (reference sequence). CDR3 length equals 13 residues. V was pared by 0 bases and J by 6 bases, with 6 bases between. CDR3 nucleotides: TGTGCCAGCAGCTTAGCAGGGGGAAACATTCAGTACTTC. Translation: CASSLAGGNIQYF. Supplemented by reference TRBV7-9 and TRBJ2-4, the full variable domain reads DTGVSQNPRHKITKRGQNVTFRCDPISEHNRLYWYRQTLGQGPEFLTYFQNEAQLEKSRLLSDRFSAERPKGSFSTLEIQRTEQGDSAMYLCASSLAGGNIQYFGAGTRLSVL.

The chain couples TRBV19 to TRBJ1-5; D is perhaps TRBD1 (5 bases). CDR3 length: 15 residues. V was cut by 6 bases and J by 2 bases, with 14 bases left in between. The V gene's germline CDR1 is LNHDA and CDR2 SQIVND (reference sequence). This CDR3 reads CASRRDGSGNQPQHF. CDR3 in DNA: TGTGCCAGTAGGAGGGACGGAAGTGGCAATCAGCCCCAGCATTTT.

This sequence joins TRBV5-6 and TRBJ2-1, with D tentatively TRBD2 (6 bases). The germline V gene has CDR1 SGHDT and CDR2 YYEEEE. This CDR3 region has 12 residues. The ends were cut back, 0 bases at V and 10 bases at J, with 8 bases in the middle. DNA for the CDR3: TGTGCCAGCAGCTTGGTGGAGGGAGAGCAGTTCTTC. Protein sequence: CASSLVEGEQFF.

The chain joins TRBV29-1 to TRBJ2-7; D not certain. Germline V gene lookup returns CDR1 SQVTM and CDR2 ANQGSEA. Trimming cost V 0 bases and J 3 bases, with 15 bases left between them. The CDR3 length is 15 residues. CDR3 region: CSVEEPTSEGYEQYF. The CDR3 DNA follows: TGCAGCGTTGAAGAACCGACCTCGGAAGGCTACGAGCAGTACTTC.

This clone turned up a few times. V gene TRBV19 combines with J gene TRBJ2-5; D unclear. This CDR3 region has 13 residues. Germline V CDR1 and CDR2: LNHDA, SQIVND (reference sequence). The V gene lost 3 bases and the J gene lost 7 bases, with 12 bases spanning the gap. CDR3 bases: TGTGCCAGTAGTATGCCCTATAGTGTGACCCAGTACTTC. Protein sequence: CASSMPYSVTQYF. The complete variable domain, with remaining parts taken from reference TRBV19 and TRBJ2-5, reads DGGITQSPKYLFRKEGQNVTLSCEQNLNHDAMYWYRQDPGQGLRLIYYSQIVNDFQKGDIAEGYSVSREKKESFPLTVTSAQKNPTAFYLCASSMPYSVTQYFGPGTRLLVL.

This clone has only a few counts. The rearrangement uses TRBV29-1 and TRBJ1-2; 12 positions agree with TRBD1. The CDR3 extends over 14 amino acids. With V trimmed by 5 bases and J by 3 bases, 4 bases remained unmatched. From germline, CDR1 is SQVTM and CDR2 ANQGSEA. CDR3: CSVWDRGLDYGYTF. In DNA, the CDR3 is TGCAGCGTTTGGGACAGGGGGCTTGACTATGGCTACACCTTC.

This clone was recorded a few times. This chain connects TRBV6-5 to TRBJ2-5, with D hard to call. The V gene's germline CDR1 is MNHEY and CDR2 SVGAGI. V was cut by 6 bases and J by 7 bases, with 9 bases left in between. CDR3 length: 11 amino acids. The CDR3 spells CASSGKSTQYF. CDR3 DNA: TGTGCCAGCAGCGGCAAGTCGACCCAGTACTTC.

DNA of the CDR3: TGTGCCAGCAGTCGGACTTCCTTAGTAGGGACTGAAGCTTTCTTT. As protein: CASSRTSLVGTEAFF. This rearrangement joins TRBV27 to TRBJ1-1, with D hard to call. CDR1 MNHEY and CDR2 SMNVEV come from the germline V gene (reference sequence). V dropped 5 bases and J dropped 5 bases, with 18 bases sitting between them. The CDR3 spans 15 residues.

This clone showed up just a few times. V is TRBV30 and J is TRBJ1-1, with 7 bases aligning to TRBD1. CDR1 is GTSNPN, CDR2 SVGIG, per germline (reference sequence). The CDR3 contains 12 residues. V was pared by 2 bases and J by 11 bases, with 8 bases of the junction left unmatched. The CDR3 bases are TGTGCCTGGAGTCAAATAAGGGGGCATGCTTTCTTT. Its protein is CAWSQIRGHAFF.

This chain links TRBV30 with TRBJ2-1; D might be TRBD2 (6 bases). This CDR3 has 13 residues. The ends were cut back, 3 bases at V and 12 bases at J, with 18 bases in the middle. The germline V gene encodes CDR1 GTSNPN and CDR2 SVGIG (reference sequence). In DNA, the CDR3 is TGTGCCTGGAGCCTCCGTTGGGGGGTGTGGCAGTTCTTC. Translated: CAWSLRWGVWQFF.

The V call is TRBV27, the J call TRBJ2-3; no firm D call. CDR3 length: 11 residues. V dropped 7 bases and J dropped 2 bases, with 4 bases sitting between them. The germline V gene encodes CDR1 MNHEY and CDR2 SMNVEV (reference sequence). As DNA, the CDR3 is TGTGCCAGCACCCACACAGATACGCAGTATTTT. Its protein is CASTHTDTQYF.

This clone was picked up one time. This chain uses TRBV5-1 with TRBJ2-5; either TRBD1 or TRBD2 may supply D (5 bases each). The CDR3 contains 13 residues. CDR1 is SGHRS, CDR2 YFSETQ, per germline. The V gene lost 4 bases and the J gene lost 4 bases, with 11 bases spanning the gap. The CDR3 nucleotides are TGCGCCAGCAGCACGGGACCGGGAGAGACCCAGTACTTC. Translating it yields CASSTGPGETQYF. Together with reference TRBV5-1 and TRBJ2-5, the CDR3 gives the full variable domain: KAGVTQTPRYLIKTRGQQVTLSCSPISGHRSVSWYQQTPGQGLQFLFEYFSETQRNKGNFPGRFSGRQFSNSRSEMNVSTLELGDSALYLCASSTGPGETQYFGPGTRLLVL.

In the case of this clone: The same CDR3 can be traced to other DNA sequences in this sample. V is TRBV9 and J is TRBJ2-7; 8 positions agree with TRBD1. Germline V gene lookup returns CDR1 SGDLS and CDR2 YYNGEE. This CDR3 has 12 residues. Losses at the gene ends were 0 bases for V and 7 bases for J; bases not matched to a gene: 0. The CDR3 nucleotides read TGTGCCAGCAGCGTAGGGACAGGGGAGCAGTACTTC. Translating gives CASSVGTGEQYF.

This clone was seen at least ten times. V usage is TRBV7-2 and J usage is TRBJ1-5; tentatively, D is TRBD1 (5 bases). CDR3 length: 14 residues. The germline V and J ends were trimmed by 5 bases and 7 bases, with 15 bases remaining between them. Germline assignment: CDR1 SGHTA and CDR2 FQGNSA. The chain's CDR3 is CASSPSGGNQPQHF. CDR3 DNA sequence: TGTGCCAGCAGCCCCTCGGGGGGGAACCAGCCCCAGCATTTT.

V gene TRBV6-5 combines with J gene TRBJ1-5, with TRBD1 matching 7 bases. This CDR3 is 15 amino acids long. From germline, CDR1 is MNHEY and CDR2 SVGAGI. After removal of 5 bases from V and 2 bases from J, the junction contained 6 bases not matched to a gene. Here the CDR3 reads CASSRTGEGNQPQHF. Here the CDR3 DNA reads TGTGCCAGCAGTCGTACAGGGGAGGGCAATCAGCCCCAGCATTTT.

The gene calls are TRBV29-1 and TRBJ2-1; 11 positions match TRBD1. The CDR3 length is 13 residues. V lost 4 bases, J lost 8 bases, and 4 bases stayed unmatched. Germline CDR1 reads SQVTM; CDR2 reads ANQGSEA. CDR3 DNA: TGCAGCGTTGGCGGACAGGGGGCAGATGAGCAGTTCTTC. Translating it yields CSVGGQGADEQFF.

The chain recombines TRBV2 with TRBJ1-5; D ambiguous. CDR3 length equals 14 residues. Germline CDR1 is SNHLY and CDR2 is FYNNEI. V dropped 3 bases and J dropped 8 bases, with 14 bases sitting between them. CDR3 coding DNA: TGTGCCAGCAGTGATATTACGGTCGCGGAGCCCCAGCATTTT. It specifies CASSDITVAEPQHF.

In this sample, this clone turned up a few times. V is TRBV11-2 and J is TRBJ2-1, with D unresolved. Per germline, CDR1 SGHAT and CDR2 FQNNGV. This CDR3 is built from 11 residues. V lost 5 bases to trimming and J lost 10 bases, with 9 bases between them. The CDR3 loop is CASSPDGEQFF. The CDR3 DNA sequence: TGTGCCAGCAGCCCCGATGGGGAGCAGTTCTTC.

The CDR3 nucleotides are TGTGCCAGCAGCGTAATGCAGGGTACAACAGATACGCAGTATTTT. Its protein is CASSVMQGTTDTQYF. V gene TRBV9 combines with J gene TRBJ2-3; D perhaps matches TRBD1 (5 bases). This CDR3 is 15 amino acids long. V dropped 1 base and J dropped 3 bases, with 12 bases sitting between them. Germline lookup yields CDR1 SGDLS and CDR2 YYNGEE. Based on the CDR3 plus reference TRBV9 and TRBJ2-3, the full variable domain is DSGVTQTPKHLITATGQRVTLRCSPRSGDLSVYWYQQSLDQGLQFLIQYYNGEERAKGNILERFSAQQFPDLHSELNLSSLELGDSALYFCASSVMQGTTDTQYFGPGTRLTVL.

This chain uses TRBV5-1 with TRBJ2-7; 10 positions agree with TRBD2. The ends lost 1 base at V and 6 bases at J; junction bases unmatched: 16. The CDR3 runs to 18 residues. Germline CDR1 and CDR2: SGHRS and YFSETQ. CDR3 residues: CASSLLRLAGVLGSEQYF. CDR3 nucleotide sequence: TGCGCCAGCAGCTTGTTAAGGCTAGCGGGAGTCCTCGGCTCCGAGCAGTACTTC.

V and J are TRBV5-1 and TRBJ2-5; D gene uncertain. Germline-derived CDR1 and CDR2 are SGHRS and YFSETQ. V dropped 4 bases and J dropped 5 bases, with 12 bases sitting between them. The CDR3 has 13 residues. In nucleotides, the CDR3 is TGCGCCAGCAGCCCCCGAGGAGTGGAGACCCAGTACTTC. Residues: CASSPRGVETQYF.

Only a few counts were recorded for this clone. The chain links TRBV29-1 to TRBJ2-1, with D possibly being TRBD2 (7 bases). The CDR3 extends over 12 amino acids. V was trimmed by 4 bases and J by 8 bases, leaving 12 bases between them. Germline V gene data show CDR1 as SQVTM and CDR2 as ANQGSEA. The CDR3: CSVGKGGDEQFF. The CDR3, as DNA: TGCAGCGTTGGAAAGGGGGGGGATGAGCAGTTCTTC.

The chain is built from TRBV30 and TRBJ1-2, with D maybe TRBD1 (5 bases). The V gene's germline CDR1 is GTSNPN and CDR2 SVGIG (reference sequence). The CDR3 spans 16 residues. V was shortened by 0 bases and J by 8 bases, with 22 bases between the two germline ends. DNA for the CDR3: TGTGCCTGGAGTGTACCCGGGACTGCCGCTTTTCGCGGCTACACCTTC. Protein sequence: CAWSVPGTAAFRGYTF.

The CDR3 DNA reads TGTGCCAGCAGTGGTGGACGGTATCAGCCCCAGCATTTT. As protein: CASSGGRYQPQHF. This sequence joins TRBV2 and TRBJ1-5; D not resolved. CDR3 length: 13 amino acids. Germline V lookup: CDR1 SNHLY, CDR2 FYNNEI. Trimming took 4 bases from V and 5 from J, leaving 9 bases between them.